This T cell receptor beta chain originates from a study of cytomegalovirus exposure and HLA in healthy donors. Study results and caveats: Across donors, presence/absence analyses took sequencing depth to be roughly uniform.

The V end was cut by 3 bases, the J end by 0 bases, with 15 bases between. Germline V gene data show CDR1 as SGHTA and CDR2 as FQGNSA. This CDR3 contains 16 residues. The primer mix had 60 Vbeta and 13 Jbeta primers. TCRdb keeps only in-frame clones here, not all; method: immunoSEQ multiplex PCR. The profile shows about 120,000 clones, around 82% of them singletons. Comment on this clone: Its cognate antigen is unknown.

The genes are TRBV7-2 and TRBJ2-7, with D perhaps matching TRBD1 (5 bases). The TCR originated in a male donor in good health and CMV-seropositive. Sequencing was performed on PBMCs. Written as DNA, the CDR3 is TGTGCCAGCAGCTTCGACCGACAGTCATCCTCCTACGAGCAGTACTTC. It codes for CASSFDRQSSSYEQYF.